This T cell receptor (beta chain) was captured in a study of T-cell memory formation after mild COVID-19. Study findings and constraints: Whereas later expanders leaned CD4+, clones contracting day 15 to 85 showed a balanced CD4/CD8 makeup. Mostly located in CM and EM were contracting CD4+ clones, with contracting CD8+ clones located in EMRA.

TCRdb re-derived calls from the 5' RACE reads in MiXCR, one entry per CDR3 protein. This table holds a few hundred thousand distinct CDR3 sequences, around 25% found once. Germline values: CDR1 SGHRS, CDR2 YFSETQ. The CDR3 consists of 15 residues. The V segment lost 3 bases and the J segment 0 bases; nucleotides outside the gene matches: 2. As concerns this clonotype: Its antigen is unknown.

This clonotype was sampled from an adult woman who had mild COVID-19 (a few samples of this study predate the infection). Cell type and time point are not known. The genes are TRBV5-1 and TRBJ2-5; TRBD1 matches 10 bases. Sequenced: PBMCs or a T cell subset sorted from them (not recorded which). Written as DNA, the CDR3 is TGCGCCAGCAGCTCGGGACAGGGGTACCAAGAGACCCAGTACTTC. Residues: CASSSGQGYQETQYF. The whole variable domain, filled in from reference TRBV5-1 and TRBJ2-5, reads KAGVTQTPRYLIKTRGQQVTLSCSPISGHRSVSWYQQTPGQGLQFLFEYFSETQRNKGNFPGRFSGRQFSNSRSEMNVSTLELGDSALYLCASSSGQGYQETQYFGPGTRLLVL.